One and the same sample provided the 19 T cell receptor beta chains below, sequenced in a study of blood T cell repertoires in COVID-19 (dated by TCRdb to between 2020 and 2021). The protocol used for the library was the immunoSEQ multiplex PCR assay. The table was pulled from immuneACCESS by TCRdb, which kept in-frame rearrangements only. Such tables lose some clones; where checked, under half of the loss comes from unresolved V genes, and the rest has no known cause. The sample profile shows about 210,000 clones; about 79% of them were found once. More than 9% of the sample rests with the top ten. The sequencing input was peripheral blood. Receptors were obtained from a man aged 50-60 years with active or convalescent COVID-19.

V usage is TRBV5-4 and J usage is TRBJ2-5, with 8 bases aligning to TRBD2. The CDR3 extends over 15 amino acids. Germline CDR1 reads SGHNT; CDR2 reads YYREEE (reference sequence). Losses at the gene ends were 2 bases for V and 1 base for J; bases not matched to a gene: 4. The CDR3 spells CASSFGGGLQETQYF. The CDR3 bases are TGTGCCAGCAGCTTTGGCGGGGGGCTCCAAGAGACCCAGTACTTC.

V and J are TRBV6-2 or TRBV6-3 and TRBJ1-1; maybe TRBD1 (5 bases). Germline V gene lookup returns CDR1 MNHEY and CDR2 SVGEGT. Trimming removed 2 bases at V and 0 bases at J, with 7 bases between. The CDR3 loop spans 14 amino acids. The CDR3 bases are TGTGCCAGCAGTTACCAGGGCGTGAACACTGAAGCTTTCTTT. Its protein is CASSYQGVNTEAFF.

The genes are TRBV2 and TRBJ1-2, with D perhaps TRBD1 (6 bases). Germline-derived CDR1 and CDR2 are SNHLY and FYNNEI. The CDR3 has 14 amino acids. The V end was cut by 7 bases, the J end by 8 bases, with 20 bases between. The CDR3 is CASMDPGGSIGYTF. The DNA for the CDR3 is TGTGCCAGCATGGACCCGGGGGGCTCTATAGGCTACACCTTC. Together with reference TRBV2 and TRBJ1-2, the CDR3 gives the full variable domain: EPEVTQTPSHQVTQMGQEVILRCVPISNHLYFYWYRQILGQKVEFLVSFYNNEISEKSEIFDDQFSVERPDGSNFTLKIRSTKLEDSAMYFCASMDPGGSIGYTFGSGTRLTVV.

The rearrangement joins TRBV5-6 to TRBJ1-1; D is possibly TRBD1 (6 bases). CDR1 SGHDT and CDR2 YYEEEE come from the germline V gene. This CDR3 is built from 14 residues. Trimming pared 2 bases from V and 3 bases from J, leaving 11 bases between. As DNA, the CDR3 is TGTGCCAGCAGCTTCCCCCGACAGGACACTGAAGCTTTCTTT. This translates into CASSFPRQDTEAFF.

This clone was recorded only once. The chain uses TRBV11-2 and TRBJ1-1, with D perhaps matching TRBD1 (6 bases). The germline V and J ends were trimmed by 3 bases and 0 bases, with 17 bases remaining between them. CDR3 size: 17 residues. Germline loops: CDR1 SGHAT, CDR2 FQNNGV. CDR3 bases: TGTGCCAGCAGCTTCTCCTCATCCAGGGGCATGAACACTGAAGCTTTCTTT. It specifies CASSFSSSRGMNTEAFF.

The CDR3 spells CASSSVASNQPQHF. The CDR3 DNA is TGTGCCAGCAGCAGCGTGGCGAGCAATCAGCCCCAGCATTTT. The V call is TRBV6-2 or TRBV6-3, the J call TRBJ1-5; D unclear. The CDR3 contains 14 residues. The V end lost 6 bases, the J end lost 1 base, and 10 bases lay between the germline ends. CDR1 is MNHEY and CDR2 is SVGEGT in the germline V gene.

The rearrangement joins TRBV6-5 to TRBJ1-6, with 8 bases matching TRBD1. Trimming at V came to 0 bases and at J to 6 bases, leaving 4 bases not matched to a gene. The CDR3 is made up of 16 amino acids. Germline-derived CDR1 and CDR2 are MNHEY and SVGAGI. The CDR3 sequence: CASSYSGQGGNSPLHF. The CDR3 coding sequence is TGTGCCAGCAGTTACTCAGGACAGGGTGGTAATTCACCCCTCCACTTT.

In this sample, this clone turned up many times. The chain employs TRBV27 and TRBJ2-1; D may be TRBD2 (6 bases). The CDR3 consists of 11 residues. V shed 3 bases and J shed 9 bases, with 6 bases lying between them. Germline CDR1 and CDR2: MNHEY and SMNVEV (reference sequence). The CDR3 coding sequence is TGTGCCAGCAGTTTCGGGGGTGAGCAGTTCTTC. It is translated as CASSFGGEQFF.

This clone was picked up one time. The chain uses TRBV4-1 and TRBJ2-2, with D uncertain. The germline V and J ends were trimmed by 3 bases and 4 bases, with 3 bases remaining between them. The CDR3 extends over 12 amino acids. CDR1 is MGHRA and CDR2 is YSYEKL in the germline V gene. CDR3 in amino acids: CASSHFTGELFF. CDR3 bases: TGCGCCAGCAGCCACTTCACCGGGGAGCTGTTTTTT.

The chain has TRBV28 and TRBJ2-4, with 7 bases aligning to TRBD2. Germline CDR1 is MDHEN and CDR2 is SYDVKM. CDR3 length: 14 residues. V lost 6 bases and J lost 8; bases outside the gene matches: 10. CDR3 DNA sequence: TGTGCCAGCAGAGGACGGTTGGGGGGGGACATTCAGTACTTC. It codes for CASRGRLGGDIQYF.

The chain joins TRBV7-2 to TRBJ2-2, with D possibly being TRBD2 (6 bases). Germline loops: CDR1 SGHTA, CDR2 FQGNSA. The CDR3 has 15 amino acids. V lost 0 bases to trimming and J lost 4 bases, with 9 bases between them. The CDR3 nucleotides are TGTGCCAGCAGCTTAGCGGGGACTTCCACCGGGGAGCTGTTTTTT. As protein: CASSLAGTSTGELFF.

There are many counts of this clone. The J gene is TRBJ2-5, the V gene TRBV29-1; TRBD2 matches at 8 bases. V dropped 4 bases and J dropped 4; count of bases not matched to a gene: 2. The CDR3 has 12 amino acids. Germline loops: CDR1 SQVTM, CDR2 ANQGSEA. The CDR3 DNA sequence: TGCAGCGTTGTGGGACTAGGAGAGACCCAGTACTTC. This codes for CSVVGLGETQYF.

The chain has TRBV12-5 and TRBJ1-5; 8 bases agree with TRBD1. The CDR3 extends over 17 amino acids. Per germline, CDR1 LGHNT and CDR2 FRNRAP. Trimming removed 8 bases from V and 1 base from J; junction bases left unmatched: 13. The CDR3, as DNA: TGTGCTAGTATTTCGCAGGGGGCATCCATGAGCAATCAGCCCCAGCATTTT. This codes for CASISQGASMSNQPQHF. Full variable domain (remainder filled in from reference TRBV12-5 and TRBJ1-5): DARVTQTPRHKVTEMGQEVTMRCQPILGHNTVFWYRQTMMQGLELLAYFRNRAPLDDSGMPKDRFSAEMPDATLATLKIQPSEPRDSAVYFCASISQGASMSNQPQHFGDGTRLSIL.

The V call is TRBV7-8, the J call TRBJ2-5, with 11 positions matching TRBD2. V was clipped by 6 bases and J by 5 bases; unmatched bases: 20. Germline CDR1 reads SGHVS; CDR2 reads FQNEAQ. This CDR3 region has 19 residues. CDR3: CASRPNVRLAGLPWETQYF. CDR3 nucleotide sequence: TGTGCCAGCAGACCTAACGTTCGACTAGCGGGGCTCCCGTGGGAGACCCAGTACTTC.

The chain couples TRBV19 to TRBJ1-1; TRBD1 matches 8 bases. The germline V gene encodes CDR1 LNHDA and CDR2 SQIVND (reference sequence). Trimming at V came to 4 bases and at J to 4 bases, leaving 5 bases not matched to a gene. This CDR3 has 14 residues. The CDR3 DNA reads TGTGCCAGTAGTACCTCAGGACAGGGCACTGAAGCTTTCTTT. Amino acids: CASSTSGQGTEAFF.

The DNA for the CDR3 is TGTGCCAGCAGCCAATTTCGATCGGGTAGCGGGGGGCTTGATACGCAGTATTTT. This encodes CASSQFRSGSGGLDTQYF. This chain links TRBV4-2 with TRBJ2-3; TRBD2 matches 10 bases. The CDR3 extends over 18 amino acids. After removal of 2 bases from V and 6 bases from J, the junction contained 14 bases not matched to a gene. Germline loops: CDR1 LGHNA, CDR2 YNFKEQ.

The rearrangement links TRBV2 to TRBJ2-5; the D gene is possibly TRBD1 (5 bases). V was shortened by 2 bases and J by 5 bases, with 12 bases between the two germline ends. The germline CDR1 and CDR2 sequences are SNHLY and FYNNEI. This CDR3 region has 14 residues. The CDR3 region is CASSELQKGETQYF. As DNA, the CDR3 is TGTGCCAGCAGTGAACTCCAGAAGGGGGAGACCCAGTACTTC.

The CDR3 here is CSVGGGLLYEQYF. The CDR3 coding sequence is TGCAGCGTAGGGGGGGGGCTTCTCTACGAGCAGTACTTC. The chain carries TRBV29-1 and TRBJ2-7; D is perhaps TRBD2 (7 bases). The CDR3 loop spans 13 amino acids. The germline gives CDR1 SQVTM, CDR2 ANQGSEA. V was shortened by 6 bases and J by 3 bases, with 15 bases between the two germline ends.

In this sample, this clone turned up a few times. The V call is TRBV2, the J call TRBJ2-5; possible D gene TRBD2, 5 bases. CDR3 size: 15 residues. Germline V gives CDR1 SNHLY, CDR2 FYNNEI. The germline V and J ends were trimmed by 2 bases and 5 bases, with 15 bases remaining between them. CDR3 in DNA: TGTGCCAGCAGTGAAACGGGGTCCGATTGGGAGACCCAGTACTTC. Encoded protein: CASSETGSDWETQYF. Full variable domain (rest looked up from reference TRBV2 and TRBJ2-5): EPEVTQTPSHQVTQMGQEVILRCVPISNHLYFYWYRQILGQKVEFLVSFYNNEISEKSEIFDDQFSVERPDGSNFTLKIRSTKLEDSAMYFCASSETGSDWETQYFGPGTRLLVL.